This T cell receptor (beta chain) was sequenced during a study of T cells after yellow fever vaccination. Study-wide results and limits: It was a small share of clonotypes that appeared in both CD4 and CD8 compartments. Highly abundant clonotypes carried over from the bulk population could end up in FACS-sorted repertoires as contaminants. Booster samples showed a return of most primary-vaccination clones (about 97% CD4, 85% to 90% CD8).

Template-switching 5'RACE yielded the TCR cDNA; a universal primer site and UMIs were added in the process. One entry per CDR3 protein results from TCRdb running MiXCR on the 5' RACE reads. Altogether 340,000 or so distinct CDR3 sequences are present, around 12% being singletons, with the ten largest covering around 3%. The trim removed 0 bases at V and 11 bases at J, leaving 6 bases unmatched. CDR3 size: 13 residues. The germline CDR1 and CDR2 sequences are MNHEY and SVGEGT. In the case of this clonotype: No antigen is known for it.

The receptor was isolated from a man younger than 35 who received the YFV17D yellow fever vaccine. The sequencing used CD4+ T cells sorted from PBMCs, collected 15 days after the yellow fever booster vaccination. The V gene is TRBV6-2 or TRBV6-3, the J gene TRBJ1-1, with TRBD1 matching over 7 bases. CDR3 loop: CASSYSDREAAFF. Written as DNA, the CDR3 is TGTGCCAGCAGTTACTCCGACAGGGAGGCCGCTTTCTTT.